This is a list of T cell receptor beta chains from one sample in a study of blood T cell repertoires in COVID-19. Repertoires were generated with immunoSEQ multiplex PCR, while TCRdb's copy carries only in-frame clones and drops some. The sample yields 120,000 to 150,000 clones, roughly 87% seen once. The sample consisted of peripheral blood. These receptors came from a human donor in a cohort sampled during active COVID-19. Each CDR3 is given without its conserved first and last residue.

V	J	CDR3
TRBV6-5	TRBJ2-5	ASSYNGETQY
TRBV5-1	TRBJ1-3	ASSAGGNTIY
TRBV5-6	TRBJ2-6	ASSPLGTGETNVLT
TRBV30	TRBJ2-2	AWSQGSGGPFKLF
TRBV20-1	TRBJ1-4	SASYPGQPNEKLF
TRBV5-5	TRBJ1-1	ASSRRGSEAF
TRBV7-6	TRBJ1-1	ASSLAGAATEAF
TRBV7-6	TRBJ2-1	ASSLARQGREQF
TRBV10-1	TRBJ2-3	ASSESMAGGREDTQY
TRBV5-1	TRBJ2-2	ASDLTGGNPGELF
TRBV11-1	TRBJ2-2	ASSLERGGSGELF
TRBV7-3	TRBJ2-5	ASSSASWSETQY
TRBV19	TRBJ1-6	ASRVVGENSPLH
TRBV4-1	TRBJ2-3	ASSITSGGELDTQY
TRBV7-8	TRBJ2-7	ASSHGQFFSYEQY
TRBV19	TRBJ1-6	ASSRTGTNSPLH
TRBV30	TRBJ2-1	AWRNAGGKDEQF
TRBV4-3	TRBJ1-2	ASSQVLRANGYT
TRBV18	TRBJ1-5	ASSPLRTENQPQH
TRBV7-2	TRBJ2-3	ASSLNRVGTDTQY
TRBV6-2/TRBV6-3	TRBJ2-1	ASSSVSGGARNEQF
TRBV5-1	TRBJ1-5	ASSLGILRGKKNQPQH
TRBV10-3	TRBJ2-2	AISELRDTGELF
TRBV9	TRBJ1-1	ASSVDTATEAF
TRBV4-1	TRBJ1-1	ASSQPGRQVEAF
TRBV6-5	TRBJ2-7	ASSPGTGGPYEQY
TRBV7-2	TRBJ1-6	ASIGSDRPNSPLH
TRBV29-1	TRBJ2-7	SVKTVSYEQY
TRBV19	TRBJ1-5	ASSPQGYLGNQPQH
TRBV19	TRBJ1-1	ASSIAGPNTEAF
TRBV5-1	TRBJ2-2	ASSSDRGHSTGELF
TRBV5-1	TRBJ1-4	ASSLIGVHEKLF